This paragraph reports one T cell receptor beta chain. This CDR3 has 13 residues. CDR1 and CDR2 from the germline V gene are SQVTM and ANQGSEA. The V gene lost 6 bases and the J gene lost 0 bases, with 9 bases spanning the gap. Seattle researchers signed up patients amid active infection and tracked them longitudinally. The sample comes from a study of blood T cell repertoires in COVID-19. Study-wide background: Spain, Italy and the United States supplied samples that represented acute and convalescent COVID-19.

Profiling relied on immunoSEQ multiplex PCR, and the TCRdb table lists in-frame clones only, not all of them. The table shows some 130,000 clones, with roughly 90% occurring only once. Sequencing was done on a sample of peripheral blood. The receptor was isolated from a man in his fifties or sixties with COVID-19, enrolled during active disease. This chain links TRBV29-1 with TRBJ1-3; D is unclear. This CDR3 is CSVNWSSGNTIYF. CDR3 nucleotide sequence: TGCAGCGTCAACTGGAGCTCTGGAAACACCATATATTTT.